These 5 T cell receptor beta chains were all obtained from the same sample, sequenced in a study of tumor-infiltrating lymphocytes in primary liver carcinoma. Each 20-30 mg portion of unsorted bulk tissue served as the source for co-extraction of RNA and DNA. From about 0.5 ug of total RNA, TCR beta-specific cDNA was reverse-transcribed using a constant-region primer. For TCR beta, libraries were produced by three nested multiplex PCR rounds using slightly modified ARM-PCR. In the first two PCR rounds, TRBV1-TRBV30 forward primers were paired with a C-beta reverse primer, and each round lasted approximately 9 cycles. Each CDR3 protein is one row after TCRdb ran MiXCR on the multiplex PCR reads. This repertoire shows around 100,000 distinct CDR3 sequences, around 73% found once; its top ten account for roughly 12%. The sequencing input was liver tumor tissue from sampling region 2. Subset meaning: tumor region T2, inferior pole. These receptors originate from a woman in her fifties or sixties with primary liver carcinoma and hepatitis B virus infection.

This clonotype was detected many times. V and J are TRBV7-9 and TRBJ2-5; D may correspond to TRBD1 or TRBD2 (5 bases each). Germline V gene lookup returns CDR1 SEHNR and CDR2 FQNEAQ (reference sequence). This CDR3 is built from 10 residues. Trimming removed 8 bases from V and 4 bases from J, with 5 bases in between. The CDR3 DNA follows: TGTGCCAGCGGGGGAGAGACCCAGTACTTC. This codes for CASGGETQYF.

The chain uses TRBV11-1 and TRBJ2-4, with 7 positions matching TRBD1. The germline V gene encodes CDR1 SGHAT and CDR2 FQDESV (reference sequence). This CDR3 has 16 amino acids. Unmatched junction bases numbered 23, after V lost 5 bases and J lost 16 bases. CDR3: CASSNVRDSSKNTQYF. In DNA form, the CDR3 reads TGTGCCAGCAGCAATGTAAGGGACAGTTCCAAAAACACTCAATACTTC.

In regard to this clonotype: The junction shows a germline mismatch at one end, possibly a read error. The V call is TRBV28, the J call TRBJ2-7; D gene unclear. The germline V gene encodes CDR1 MDHEN and CDR2 SYDVKM. CDR3 length equals 12 residues. The CDR3: CTSSPLGYEQYF. CDR3 bases: TGTACCAGCAGCCCCCTAGGATACGAGCAGTACTTC.

A few counts support this clonotype. This may be a read error, as it is one base from a much larger clone. This sequence joins TRBV12-3 or TRBV12-4 and TRBJ2-7, with D tentatively TRBD1 or TRBD2 (6 bases each). This CDR3 contains 15 residues. The CDR3 DNA is TGTGCCAGCAGTTTAGGGAGGGACACTTCCTACGGGCAGTACTTC. It codes for CASSLGRDTSYGQYF.

Regarding this clonotype: The junction shows a germline mismatch at one end, possibly a read error. The chain carries TRBV29-1 and TRBJ2-1; D may be TRBD2 (5 bases). The V gene's germline CDR1 is SQVTM and CDR2 ANQGSEA. CDR3 length equals 14 residues. The CDR3 DNA reads TGCAGTGTTGTCGGTGGGAGAGGGAACAATGAGCAGTTCTTC. This encodes CSVVGGRGNNEQFF.